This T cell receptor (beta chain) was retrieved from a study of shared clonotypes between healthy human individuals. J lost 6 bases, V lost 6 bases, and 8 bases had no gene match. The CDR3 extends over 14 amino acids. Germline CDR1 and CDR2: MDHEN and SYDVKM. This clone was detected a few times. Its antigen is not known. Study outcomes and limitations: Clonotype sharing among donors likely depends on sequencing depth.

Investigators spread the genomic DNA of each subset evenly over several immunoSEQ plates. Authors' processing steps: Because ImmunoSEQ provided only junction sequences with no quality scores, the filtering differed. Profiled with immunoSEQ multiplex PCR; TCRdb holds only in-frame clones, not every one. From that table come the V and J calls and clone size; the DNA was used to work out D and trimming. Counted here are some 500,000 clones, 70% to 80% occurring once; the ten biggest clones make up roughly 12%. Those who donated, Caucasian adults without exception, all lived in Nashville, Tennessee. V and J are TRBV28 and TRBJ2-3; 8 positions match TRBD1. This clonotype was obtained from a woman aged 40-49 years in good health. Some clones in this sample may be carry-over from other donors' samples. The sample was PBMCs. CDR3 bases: TGTGCCAGCAGCCGGACAGGGAAATTTGATACGCAGTATTTT. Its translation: CASSRTGKFDTQYF.